This T cell receptor (beta chain) was recovered during a study of T cell responses to AZD1222 COVID-19 vaccine. Study conclusions and caveats: Scientists sampled the repertoires only once the peak T cell response had passed. Following two doses of AZD1222, Spike-specific TCR breadth and depth rose.

Details on this clone: Its cognate antigen is unknown.

Some clones are missing from TCRdb's copy, which holds only in-frame ones; the method was immunoSEQ multiplex PCR. Of about 35,000 clones in the sample, about nine tenths were seen once. Second-dose intervals of approximately 4 or approximately 12 weeks were pooled. The clonotype originates from an adult who received the AZD1222 COVID-19 vaccine. The sample here was peripheral blood, taken 28 days after the second AZD1222 dose.

The CDR3 is CASSLRTVYEQYF. The CDR3 nucleotides are TGTGCCAGCAGTTTGCGGACCGTTTACGAGCAGTACTTC. The genes are TRBV28 and TRBJ2-7; D call uncertain. The CDR3 length is 13 residues. Trimming removed 3 bases at V and 4 bases at J, with 10 bases between. Germline assignment: CDR1 MDHEN and CDR2 SYDVKM.